In this sample, the clone carrying this T cell receptor (beta chain) turned up many times. What it recognizes is unknown. This sample was taken from a study of liver allograft versus peripheral blood T cells. About the research overall: Comparisons were made between T cell receptor repertoires found in transplanted livers and those circulating in recipients' peripheral blood.

CDR1 MNHEY and CDR2 SVGAGI come from the germline V gene. This CDR3 comprises 15 residues. V gave up 0 bases and J gave up 3 bases, with 9 bases separating them. General study points: Liver allografts reportedly held T cell receptor repertoires unlike those in peripheral blood.

Each CDR3 protein gets one entry after TCRdb re-called the reads with MiXCR. The profile shows around 12,000 distinct CDR3 sequences, roughly 28% of them singletons. The chain is built from TRBV6-5 and TRBJ1-5; D gene unclear. The receptor comes from a human patient who had a liver transplant. Some T cells could come from the graft donor. CDR3 amino acids: CASSYSDGSNQPQHF. The CDR3 nucleotides are TGTGCCAGCAGTTACTCGGACGGATCCAATCAGCCCCAGCATTTT.